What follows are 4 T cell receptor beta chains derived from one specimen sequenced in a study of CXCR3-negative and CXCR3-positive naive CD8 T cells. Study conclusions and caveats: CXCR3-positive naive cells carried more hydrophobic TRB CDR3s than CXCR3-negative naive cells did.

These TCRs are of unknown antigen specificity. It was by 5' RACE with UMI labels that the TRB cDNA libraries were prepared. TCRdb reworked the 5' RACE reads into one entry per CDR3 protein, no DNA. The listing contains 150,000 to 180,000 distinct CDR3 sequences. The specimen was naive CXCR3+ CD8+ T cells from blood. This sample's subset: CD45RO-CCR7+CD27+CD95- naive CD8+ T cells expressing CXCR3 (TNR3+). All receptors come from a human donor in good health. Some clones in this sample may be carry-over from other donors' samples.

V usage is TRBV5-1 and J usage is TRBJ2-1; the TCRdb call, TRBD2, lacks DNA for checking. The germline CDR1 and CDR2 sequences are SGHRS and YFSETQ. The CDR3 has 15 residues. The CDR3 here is CASSPPAGSYNEQFF.

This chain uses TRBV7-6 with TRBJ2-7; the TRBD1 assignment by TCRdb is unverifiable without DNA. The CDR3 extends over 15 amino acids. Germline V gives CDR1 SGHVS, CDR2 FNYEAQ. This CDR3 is CASSLAQGAPYEQYF.

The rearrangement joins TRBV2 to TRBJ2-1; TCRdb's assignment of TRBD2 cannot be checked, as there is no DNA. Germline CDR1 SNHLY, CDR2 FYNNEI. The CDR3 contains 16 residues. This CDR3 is CASSTHSGGVYNEQFF.

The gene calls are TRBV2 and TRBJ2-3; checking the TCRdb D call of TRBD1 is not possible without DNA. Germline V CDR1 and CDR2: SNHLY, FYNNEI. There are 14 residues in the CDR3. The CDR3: CATDRVGDTDTQYF. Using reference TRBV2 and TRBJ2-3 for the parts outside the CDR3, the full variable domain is EPEVTQTPSHQVTQMGQEVILRCVPISNHLYFYWYRQILGQKVEFLVSFYNNEISEKSEIFDDQFSVERPDGSNFTLKIRSTKLEDSAMYFCATDRVGDTDTQYFGPGTRLTVL.